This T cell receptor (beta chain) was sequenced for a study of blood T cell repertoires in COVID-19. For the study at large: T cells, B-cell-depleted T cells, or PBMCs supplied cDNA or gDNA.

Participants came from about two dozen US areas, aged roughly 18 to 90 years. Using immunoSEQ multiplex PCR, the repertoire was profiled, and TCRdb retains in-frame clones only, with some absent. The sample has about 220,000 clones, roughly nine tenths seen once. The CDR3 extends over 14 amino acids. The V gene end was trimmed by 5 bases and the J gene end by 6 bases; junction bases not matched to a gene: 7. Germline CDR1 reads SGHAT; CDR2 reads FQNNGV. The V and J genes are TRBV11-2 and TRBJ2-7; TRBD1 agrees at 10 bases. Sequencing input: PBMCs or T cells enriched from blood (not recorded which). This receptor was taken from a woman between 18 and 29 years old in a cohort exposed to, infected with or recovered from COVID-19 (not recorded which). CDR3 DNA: TGTGCCAGCAGCCCCGGGACAGGGGAGGCCGAGCAGTACTTC. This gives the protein CASSPGTGEAEQYF.